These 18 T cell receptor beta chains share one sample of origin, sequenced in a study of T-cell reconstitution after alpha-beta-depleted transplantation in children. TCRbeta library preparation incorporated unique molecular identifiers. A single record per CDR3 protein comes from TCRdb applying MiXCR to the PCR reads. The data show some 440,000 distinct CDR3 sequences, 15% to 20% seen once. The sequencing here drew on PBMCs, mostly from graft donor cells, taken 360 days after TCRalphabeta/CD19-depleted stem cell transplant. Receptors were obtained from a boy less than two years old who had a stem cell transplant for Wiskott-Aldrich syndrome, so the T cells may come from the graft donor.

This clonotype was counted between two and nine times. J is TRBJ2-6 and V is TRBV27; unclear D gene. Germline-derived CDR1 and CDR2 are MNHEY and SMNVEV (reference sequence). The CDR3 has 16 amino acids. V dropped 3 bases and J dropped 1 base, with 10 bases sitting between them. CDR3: CASSFAGRSGANVLTF. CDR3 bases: TGTGCCAGCAGTTTTGCCGGTAGATCTGGGGCCAACGTCCTGACTTTC.

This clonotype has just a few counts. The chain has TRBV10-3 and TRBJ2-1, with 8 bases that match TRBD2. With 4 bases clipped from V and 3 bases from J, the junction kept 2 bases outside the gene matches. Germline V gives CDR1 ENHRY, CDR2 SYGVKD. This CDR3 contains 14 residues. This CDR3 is CAISALAVYNEQFF. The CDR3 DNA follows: TGTGCCATCAGTGCACTAGCGGTCTACAATGAGCAGTTCTTC.

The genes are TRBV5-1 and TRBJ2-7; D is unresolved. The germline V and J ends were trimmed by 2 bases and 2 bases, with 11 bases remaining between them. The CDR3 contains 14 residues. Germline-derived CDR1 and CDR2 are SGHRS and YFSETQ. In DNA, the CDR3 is TGCGCCAGCAGCTTAAAAAGTTTGACCTACGAGCAGTACTTC. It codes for CASSLKSLTYEQYF.

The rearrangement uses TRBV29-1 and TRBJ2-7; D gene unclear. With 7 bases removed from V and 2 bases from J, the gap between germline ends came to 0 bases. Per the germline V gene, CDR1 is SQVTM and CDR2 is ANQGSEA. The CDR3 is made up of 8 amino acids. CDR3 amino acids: CSAYEQYF. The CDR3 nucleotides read TGCAGCGCCTACGAGCAGTACTTC.

The CDR3 loop is CASTATSSSWGYTF. Here the CDR3 DNA reads TGTGCCAGCACAGCTACAAGCTCCTCTTGGGGCTACACCTTC. The V gene is TRBV7-2, the J gene TRBJ1-2; no clear D gene. Trimming removed 7 bases at V and 8 bases at J, with 20 bases between. The CDR3 has 14 residues. Per the germline V gene, CDR1 is SGHTA and CDR2 is FQGNSA.

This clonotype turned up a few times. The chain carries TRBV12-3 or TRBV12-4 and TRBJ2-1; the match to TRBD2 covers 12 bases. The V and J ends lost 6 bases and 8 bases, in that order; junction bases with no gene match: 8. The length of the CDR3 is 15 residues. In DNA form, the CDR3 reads TGTGCCAGCAGGGCAGGACTAGCGGGAAATCATGAGCAGTTCTTC. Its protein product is CASRAGLAGNHEQFF.

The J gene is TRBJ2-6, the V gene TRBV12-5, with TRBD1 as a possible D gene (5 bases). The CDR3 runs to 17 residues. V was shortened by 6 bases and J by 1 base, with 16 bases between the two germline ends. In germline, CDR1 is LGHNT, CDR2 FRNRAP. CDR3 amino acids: CASGKGHNTSGANVLTF. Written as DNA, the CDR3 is TGTGCTAGTGGAAAAGGACACAATACTTCTGGGGCCAACGTCCTGACTTTC.

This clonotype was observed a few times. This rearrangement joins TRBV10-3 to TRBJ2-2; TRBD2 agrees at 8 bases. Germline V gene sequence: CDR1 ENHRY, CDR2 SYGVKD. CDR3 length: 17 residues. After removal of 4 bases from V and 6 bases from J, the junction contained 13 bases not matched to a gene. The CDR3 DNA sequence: TGTGCCATCAGTGCGCGGGTGCGTCGAGCGGGAGCCGGGGAGCTGTTTTTT. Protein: CAISARVRRAGAGELFF.

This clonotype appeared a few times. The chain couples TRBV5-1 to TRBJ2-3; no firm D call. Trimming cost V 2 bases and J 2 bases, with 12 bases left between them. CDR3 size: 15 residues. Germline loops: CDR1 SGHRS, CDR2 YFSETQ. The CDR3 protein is CASSFSDSITDTQYF. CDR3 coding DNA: TGCGCCAGCAGCTTTTCAGACTCGATCACAGATACGCAGTATTTT.

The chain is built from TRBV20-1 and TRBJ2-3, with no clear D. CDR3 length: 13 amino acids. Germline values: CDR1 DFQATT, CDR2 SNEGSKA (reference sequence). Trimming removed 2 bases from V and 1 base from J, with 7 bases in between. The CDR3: CSARRLRTDTQYF. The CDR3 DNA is TGCAGTGCTAGAAGGCTACGCACAGATACGCAGTATTTT.

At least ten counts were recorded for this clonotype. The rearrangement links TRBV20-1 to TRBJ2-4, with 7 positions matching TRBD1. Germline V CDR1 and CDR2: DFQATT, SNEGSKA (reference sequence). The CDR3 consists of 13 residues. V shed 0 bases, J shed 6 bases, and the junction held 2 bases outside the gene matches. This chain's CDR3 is CSARDWTGNIQYF. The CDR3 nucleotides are TGCAGTGCTAGAGATTGGACAGGAAACATTCAGTACTTC.

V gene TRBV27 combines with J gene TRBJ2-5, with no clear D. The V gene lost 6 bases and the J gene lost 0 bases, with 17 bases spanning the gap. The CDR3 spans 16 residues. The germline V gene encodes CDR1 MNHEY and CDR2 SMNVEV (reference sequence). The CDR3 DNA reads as TGTGCCAGCAGCCCCGCCAACGTGGCGTACCAAGAGACCCAGTACTTC. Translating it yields CASSPANVAYQETQYF.

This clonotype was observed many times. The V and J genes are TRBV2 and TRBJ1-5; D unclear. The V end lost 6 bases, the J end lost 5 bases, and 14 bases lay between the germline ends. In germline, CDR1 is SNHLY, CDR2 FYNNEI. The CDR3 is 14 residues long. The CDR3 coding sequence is TGTGCCAGCAGAGCAGCCTGGCGGGATCAGCCCCAGCATTTT. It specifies CASRAAWRDQPQHF.

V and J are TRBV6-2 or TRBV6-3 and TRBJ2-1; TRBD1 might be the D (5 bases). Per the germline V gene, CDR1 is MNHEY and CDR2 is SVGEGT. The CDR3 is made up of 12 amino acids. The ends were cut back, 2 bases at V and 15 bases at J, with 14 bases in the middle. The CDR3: CASSYAWAGWFF. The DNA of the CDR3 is TGTGCCAGCAGTTACGCTTGGGCAGGGTGGTTCTTC.

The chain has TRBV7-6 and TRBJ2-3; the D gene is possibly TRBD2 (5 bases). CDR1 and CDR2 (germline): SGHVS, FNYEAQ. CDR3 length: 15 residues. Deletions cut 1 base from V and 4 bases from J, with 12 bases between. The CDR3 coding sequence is TGTGCCAGCAGCTTAGGGACTCCCGGGCCAGATACGCAGTATTTT. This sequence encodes CASSLGTPGPDTQYF.

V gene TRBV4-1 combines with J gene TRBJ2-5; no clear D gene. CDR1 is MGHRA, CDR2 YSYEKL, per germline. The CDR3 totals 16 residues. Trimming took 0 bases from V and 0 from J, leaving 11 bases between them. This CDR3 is CASSQDGIGDQETQYF. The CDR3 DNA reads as TGCGCCAGCAGCCAAGACGGAATAGGAGACCAAGAGACCCAGTACTTC.

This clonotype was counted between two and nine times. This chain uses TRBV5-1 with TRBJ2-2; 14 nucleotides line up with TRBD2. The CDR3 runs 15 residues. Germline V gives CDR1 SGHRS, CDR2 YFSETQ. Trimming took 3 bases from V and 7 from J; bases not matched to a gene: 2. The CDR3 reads CASSSGLAGGGELFF. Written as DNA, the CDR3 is TGCGCCAGCAGCTCCGGACTAGCGGGAGGCGGGGAGCTGTTTTTT.

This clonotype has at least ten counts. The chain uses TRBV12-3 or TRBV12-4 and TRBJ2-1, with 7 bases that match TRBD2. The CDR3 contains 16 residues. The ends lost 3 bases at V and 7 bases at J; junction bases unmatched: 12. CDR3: CASSFGGGSWQNEQFF. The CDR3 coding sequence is TGTGCCAGCAGTTTTGGTGGCGGGAGCTGGCAAAATGAGCAGTTCTTC.